A selection of T cell receptor beta chains follows, all from one sample in a study of OX40 agonist ivuxolimab in advanced cancers. Sequencing was performed with immunoSEQ multiplex PCR; in TCRdb, only in-frame clones are kept and a portion is missing. The data contain about 46,000 clones, approximately 89% of them singletons. Sequencing was performed on CD4+ or CD8+ T cells sorted from blood, taken in a trial of the OX40 agonist ivuxolimab. Every receptor here comes from an adult with an advanced solid tumor such as melanoma, head and neck, liver or kidney cancer. Both conserved end residues are part of each CDR3. Fields, in order: D gene, J gene, V gene, clone size, CDR3 protein, CDR3 DNA. The D gene is left open where the match is weak. Clone size, where shown, is once, few, many, or a class for clones that have expanded.

>TRBD2|TRBJ2-7|TRBV4-3|-
CASSQEGGLDREQYF
TGCGCCAGCAGCCAAGAGGGGGGACTAGACAGAGAGCAGTACTTC
>-|TRBJ2-7|TRBV28|-
CASRYRQYLSYEQYF
TGTGCCAGCAGATATCGACAGTACCTCTCCTACGAGCAGTACTTC
>-|TRBJ2-7|TRBV27|-
CASSLSTGGRSYEQYF
TGTGCCAGCAGTTTATCGACGGGGGGCCGATCCTACGAGCAGTACTTC
>-|TRBJ2-1|TRBV29-1|-
CSTLTGTYNEQFF
TGCAGCACCCTGACAGGAACCTACAATGAGCAGTTCTTC
>-|TRBJ2-7|TRBV5-8|-
CASSVGRGPQRPEQYF
TGTGCCAGCAGCGTCGGAAGGGGACCCCAAAGGCCCGAGCAGTACTTC
>-|TRBJ1-1|TRBV25-1|-
CATKVGQEAFF
TGTGCCACCAAAGTAGGTCAGGAAGCTTTCTTT
>-|TRBJ1-1|TRBV29-1|-
CSVKPGYEAFF
TGCAGCGTTAAGCCTGGGTATGAAGCTTTCTTT
>-|TRBJ2-3|TRBV28|-
CASNSAYTQYF
TGTGCCAGCAACTCCGCGTATACGCAGTATTTT
>-|TRBJ2-3|TRBV4-3|-
CASSPREPDTQYF
TGCGCCAGCAGCCCCAGGGAGCCAGATACGCAGTATTTT
>TRBD1|TRBJ2-1|TRBV6-1|once
CASSAFGQGINEQFF
TGTGCCAGCAGTGCATTCGGACAGGGGATCAATGAGCAGTTCTTC
>-|TRBJ1-2|TRBV6-6|-
CASSVDSNYGYTF
TGTGCCAGCAGCGTAGACAGTAACTATGGCTACACCTTC
>-|TRBJ2-7|TRBV6-5|-
CASSYESQPYEQYF
TGTGCCAGCAGTTACGAGTCTCAACCCTACGAGCAGTACTTC
>TRBD1|TRBJ2-5|TRBV28|-
CASSLGQREYQETQYF
TGTGCCAGCAGTTTGGGACAGAGAGAGTACCAAGAGACCCAGTACTTC
>-|TRBJ2-1|TRBV27|-
CASSLGAFHEQFF
TGTGCCAGCAGTTTGGGGGCGTTTCATGAGCAGTTCTTC
>TRBD1|TRBJ2-7|TRBV11-2|-
CASSGTGPEQYF
TGTGCCAGCAGCGGGACAGGGCCCGAGCAGTACTTC
>TRBD1|TRBJ2-7|TRBV9|-
CASSVDGTGGAEQYF
TGTGCCAGCAGCGTAGATGGGACAGGGGGAGCCGAGCAGTACTTC
>TRBD1|TRBJ1-4|TRBV4-1|-
CASSQDRTGFNEKLFF
TGCGCCAGCAGCCAAGACCGGACAGGGTTTAATGAAAAACTGTTTTTT
>-|TRBJ2-3|TRBV30|-
CAWIDTQGPHPPDTQYF
TGTGCCTGGATTGATACACAGGGTCCCCACCCCCCAGATACGCAGTATTTT
>-|TRBJ2-1|TRBV19|-
CASSIAGSSYNEQFF
TGTGCCAGTAGTATCGCCGGAAGCTCCTACAATGAGCAGTTCTTC
>TRBD1|TRBJ1-1|TRBV9|-
CASSFDRELRAEAFF
TGTGCCAGCAGCTTTGACAGGGAGCTTCGTGCTGAAGCTTTCTTT
>TRBD1|TRBJ2-7|TRBV9|-
CASSVGQGTYEQYF
TGTGCCAGCAGCGTAGGACAGGGCACCTACGAGCAGTACTTC
>-|TRBJ2-2|TRBV21-1|once
CASSKPERAWNTGELFF
TGTGCCAGCAGCAAACCGGAAAGGGCGTGGAACACCGGGGAGCTGTTTTTT
>TRBD2|TRBJ2-1|TRBV9|-
CASSAGTSGYNEQFF
TGTGCCAGCAGCGCTGGGACTAGCGGCTACAATGAGCAGTTCTTC
>TRBD1|TRBJ1-5|TRBV15|once
CATRAPRPGGYQPQHF
TGTGCCACCAGAGCCCCCAGGCCAGGGGGGTATCAGCCCCAGCATTTT
>-|TRBJ2-7|TRBV9|-
CASSVASASYEQYF
TGTGCCAGCAGCGTAGCTTCGGCAAGCTACGAGCAGTACTTC
>-|TRBJ1-1|TRBV30|-
CAWNPPGYTEAFF
TGTGCCTGGAACCCGCCAGGCTACACTGAAGCTTTCTTT
>-|TRBJ2-1|TRBV6-1|-
CASSEPTGVMYNEQFF
TGTGCCAGCAGTGAACCAACGGGGGTAATGTACAATGAGCAGTTCTTC
>TRBD2|TRBJ2-1|TRBV2|-
CASSGGGLIYNEQFF
TGTGCCAGCAGTGGGGGGGGACTAATATACAATGAGCAGTTCTTC
>TRBD1|TRBJ1-5|TRBV7-2|-
CASSPLAGQGVFQPQHF
TGTGCCAGCAGCCCACTAGCCGGACAGGGTGTTTTTCAGCCCCAGCATTTT
>-|TRBJ2-5|TRBV28|-
CASSTLVGGQETQYF
TGTGCCAGCAGTACGCTCGTAGGGGGTCAAGAGACCCAGTACTTC
>-|TRBJ1-4|TRBV9|-
CASSEDLGDEKLFF
TGTGCCAGCAGCGAGGACCTTGGGGATGAAAAACTGTTTTTT
>-|TRBJ1-5|TRBV7-8|-
CASSLDGGETSNQPQHF
TGTGCCAGCAGCTTAGATGGGGGAGAAACTAGCAATCAGCCCCAGCATTTT
>-|TRBJ2-2|TRBV11-2|-
CASRGEVIRSTGELFF
TGTGCCAGCAGGGGCGAGGTAATAAGAAGCACCGGGGAGCTGTTTTTT
>-|TRBJ1-5|TRBV9|-
CASSGTGGDQPQHF
TGTGCCAGCAGCGGGACCGGGGGTGATCAGCCCCAGCATTTT
>TRBD1|TRBJ2-7|TRBV29-1|-
CSVAGGAGEQYF
TGCAGCGTCGCAGGGGGCGCGGGGGAGCAGTACTTC
>-|TRBJ1-5|TRBV7-8|-
CASSLAAGYNQPQHF
TGTGCCAGCAGCTTAGCTGCAGGCTACAATCAGCCCCAGCATTTT
>TRBD1|TRBJ2-7|TRBV14|-
CASSPRLGTGAVEQYF
TGTGCCAGCAGCCCCCGCCTCGGGACAGGAGCCGTCGAGCAGTACTTC
>-|TRBJ2-1|TRBV13|-
CASSSTLASSYNEQFF
TGTGCCAGCAGCTCAACCCTAGCGAGCTCCTACAATGAGCAGTTCTTC
>TRBD2|TRBJ2-5|TRBV19|-
CASSPGLAGVGETQYF
TGTGCCAGTAGTCCTGGACTAGCGGGAGTCGGCGAGACCCAGTACTTC
>-|TRBJ1-5|TRBV7-8|once
CASSLAPTQSQPQHF
TGTGCCAGCAGCTTAGCCCCCACCCAAAGTCAGCCCCAGCATTTT
>-|TRBJ2-3|TRBV30|-
CAWSELPDTQYF
TGTGCCTGGAGTGAACTCCCAGATACGCAGTATTTT
>TRBD1|TRBJ1-6|TRBV27|-
CASRAMGQGYSPLHF
TGTGCCAGCAGGGCCATGGGACAGGGATATTCACCCCTCCACTTT
>TRBD1|TRBJ2-7|TRBV19|-
CASSIIFLGQGNYEQYF
TGTGCCAGTAGTATAATCTTCCTAGGACAGGGGAACTACGAGCAGTACTTC
>TRBD1|TRBJ2-7|TRBV25-1|few
CASSVSGQGTGEQYF
TGTGCCAGCAGTGTGAGCGGACAGGGAACGGGCGAGCAGTACTTC
>-|TRBJ2-1|TRBV13|-
CASSLGYEQFF
TGTGCCAGCAGCTTAGGGTATGAGCAGTTCTTC
>TRBD2|TRBJ2-6|TRBV10-1|-
CASSEPALAGGCGANVLTF
TGCGCCAGCAGTGAGCCAGCCCTAGCGGGAGGGTGTGGGGCCAACGTCCTGACTTTC
>TRBD1|TRBJ2-5|TRBV5-1|-
CASRGQGSGFETQYF
TGCGCCAGCCGGGGACAGGGAAGTGGGTTTGAGACCCAGTACTTC
>-|TRBJ2-1|TRBV4-2|-
CASSQESPPGNEQFF
TGTGCCAGCAGCCAAGAGTCCCCTCCTGGAAATGAGCAGTTCTTC